This entry describes one TCR beta chain. The entry originates in a study of blood T cell repertoires in COVID-19. Recruits, aged roughly 18 to 89 years, lived in 24 US areas. The protocol was immunoSEQ multiplex PCR, while the TCRdb copy is restricted to in-frame clones and leaves out a portion. Of about 360,000 clones in the sample, 88% are singletons; the top ten hold 2% to 2.5%. The V gene lost 5 bases and the J gene lost 4 bases, with 9 bases spanning the gap. The CDR3 runs 13 residues. The sample comprised PBMCs or T cells enriched from blood (not recorded which). The genes are TRBV12-3 or TRBV12-4 and TRBJ1-3, with D maybe TRBD1 (6 bases). This receptor was identified in a middle-aged woman with acute COVID-19. CDR3 nucleotide sequence: TGTGCCAGCAGTGGGACAAGCGGAAACACCATATATTTT. This encodes CASSGTSGNTIYF.